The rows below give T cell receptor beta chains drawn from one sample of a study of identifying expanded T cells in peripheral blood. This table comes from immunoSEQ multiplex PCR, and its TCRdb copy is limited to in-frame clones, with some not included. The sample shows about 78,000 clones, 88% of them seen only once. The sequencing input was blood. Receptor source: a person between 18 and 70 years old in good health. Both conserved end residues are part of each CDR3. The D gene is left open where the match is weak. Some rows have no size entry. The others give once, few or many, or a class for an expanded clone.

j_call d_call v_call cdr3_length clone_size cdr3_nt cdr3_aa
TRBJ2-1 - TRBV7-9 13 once TGTGCCAGCAGCTTACGAGAGGAGGATGAGCAGTTCTTC CASSLREEDEQFF
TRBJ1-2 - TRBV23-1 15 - TGCGCCAGTCCTCGGGCCCCGAAAACTCTCTATGGCTACACCTTC CASPRAPKTLYGYTF
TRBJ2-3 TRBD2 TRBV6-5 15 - TGTGCCAGCAGCTCGCGGGGGGCTCCCACAGATACGCAGTATTTT CASSSRGAPTDTQYF
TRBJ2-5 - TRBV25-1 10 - TGTGCCAGCACCCAAGAGACCCAGTACTTC CASTQETQYF
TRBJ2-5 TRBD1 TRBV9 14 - TGTGCCAGCAGCTTCGGGACAGCCGGGGAGACCCAGTACTTC CASSFGTAGETQYF
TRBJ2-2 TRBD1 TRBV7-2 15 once TGTGCCAGCAGCTTAAGACAGGGGGTCACCGGGGAGCTGTTTTTT CASSLRQGVTGELFF
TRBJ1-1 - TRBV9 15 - TGTGCCAGCAGCGTATCCGGGGGCGCTCACACTGAAGCTTTCTTT CASSVSGGAHTEAFF
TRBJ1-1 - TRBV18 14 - TGTGCCAGCTCACCTACCAGTGGTAGGTCTGAAGCTTTCTTT CASSPTSGRSEAFF
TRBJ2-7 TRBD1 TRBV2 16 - TGTGCCAGCAGTGATGTGGACAGGGTTTCGAGCTACGAGCAGTACTTC CASSDVDRVSSYEQYF
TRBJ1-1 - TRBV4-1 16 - TGCGCCAGCAGCCAAGGAACGGTAAGAGGGGCGCCTGAAGCTTTCTTT CASSQGTVRGAPEAFF
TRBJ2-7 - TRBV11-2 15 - TGTGCCAGCAGCCAGGGGGGCCGGGCCTCCTACGAGCAGTACTTC CASSQGGRASYEQYF
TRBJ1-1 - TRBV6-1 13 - TGTGCCAGCATCATTAGAAGGGGCGTTGAAGCTTTCTTT CASIIRRGVEAFF